Presented here are 11 T cell receptor beta chains from one specimen sequenced in a study of graft-versus-host responses after intestinal transplantation. The data were produced by immunoSEQ multiplex PCR, yet TCRdb's version contains in-frame clones alone and is incomplete. The sample has roughly 10,000 clones, approximately 30% seen once; the top ten hold approximately 1.9%. Sample: alloreactive CD4+ T cells from a mixed lymphocyte reaction culture, taken before transplantation. As to subset: CFSE-low proliferating T cells sorted from roughly six-day pre-transplant mixed lymphocyte reaction (GvH or HvG direction). The receptor source for this set is a human patient who was an organ donor for intestinal transplantation.

By sample share, this clone is medium-sized. The genes are TRBV28 and TRBJ1-5; 12 positions agree with TRBD1. This CDR3 is 16 amino acids long. Trimming took 3 bases from V and 4 from J; bases not matched to a gene: 4. Looked up from germline, CDR1 is MDHEN and CDR2 is SYDVKM. CDR3 residues: CASSLGTGGENQPQHF. The CDR3, as DNA: TGTGCCAGCAGTTTGGGGACAGGGGGCGAAAATCAGCCCCAGCATTTT. The complete variable domain, with remaining parts taken from reference TRBV28 and TRBJ1-5, reads DVKVTQSSRYLVKRTGEKVFLECVQDMDHENMFWYRQDPGLGLRLIYFSYDVKMKEKGDIPEGYSVSREKKERFSLILESASTNQTSMYLCASSLGTGGENQPQHFGDGTRLSIL.

This clone counts as medium-sized. This chain joins TRBV4-1 and TRBJ1-1; maybe TRBD1 (5 bases). The CDR3 contains 13 residues. V gave up 0 bases and J gave up 6 bases, with 8 bases separating them. The germline V gene encodes CDR1 MGHRA and CDR2 YSYEKL. CDR3 amino acids: CASSQDWGAEAFF. The CDR3 DNA reads TGCGCCAGCAGCCAAGATTGGGGGGCTGAAGCTTTCTTT.

This chain connects TRBV9 to TRBJ2-3; D uncertain. The germline V and J ends were trimmed by 0 bases and 2 bases, with 4 bases remaining between them. This CDR3 spans 13 amino acids. Germline V gene data show CDR1 as SGDLS and CDR2 as YYNGEE. CDR3 DNA sequence: TGTGCCAGCAGCGTAGGGGCCACAGATACGCAGTATTTT. Protein: CASSVGATDTQYF.

This clone has just a few counts. The junction departs from germline at one end; a sequencing error may be responsible. The chain links TRBV7-7 to TRBJ2-5; D is ambiguous. This CDR3 spans 15 amino acids. Germline V CDR1 and CDR2: SSHAT, FNYEAQ (reference sequence). The CDR3 is CASSLAGGGGETQYF. As DNA, the CDR3 is TGTGCTAGCAGCTTAGCTGGCGGCGGCGGAGAGACCCAGTACTTC.

This clone ranks as medium-sized (0.01 to 0.1%). The J gene is TRBJ1-5, the V gene TRBV4-1; 9 bases line up with TRBD1. Germline V lookup: CDR1 MGHRA, CDR2 YSYEKL. CDR3 size: 14 residues. Germline trimming cut 3 bases from V and 6 bases from J; bases unmatched to any gene: 3. The CDR3 DNA reads TGCGCCAGCAGCCAGAGACAGGGGGGTCAGCCCCAGCATTTT. It translates to CASSQRQGGQPQHF.

The rearrangement uses TRBV5-1 and TRBJ2-1, with 12 bases fitting TRBD2. Germline values: CDR1 SGHRS, CDR2 YFSETQ. CDR3 length equals 15 residues. V trimming: 5 bases; J trimming: 6 bases; junction bases outside the gene matches: 6. For the CDR3, the DNA is TGCGCCAGCAGTACGGGACTAGCGGGCCTCAATGAGCAGTTCTTC. Residues: CASSTGLAGLNEQFF.

This clone ranks as medium-sized. The V and J genes are TRBV11-2 and TRBJ2-5; 7 nucleotides agree with TRBD1. The CDR3 totals 15 residues. The germline gives CDR1 SGHAT, CDR2 FQNNGV. V shed 6 bases, J shed 6 bases, and the junction held 13 bases outside the gene matches. This CDR3 is CASSYPPQGDKTQYF. The CDR3 DNA follows: TGTGCCAGCAGTTACCCACCGCAGGGGGACAAGACCCAGTACTTC.

This clone appeared a few times. The V gene is TRBV18, the J gene TRBJ1-6, with TRBD1 matching 7 bases. Germline trimming cut 2 bases from V and 10 bases from J; bases unmatched to any gene: 5. The CDR3 extends over 14 amino acids. Germline CDR1 is KGHSH and CDR2 is LQKENI. CDR3 nucleotide sequence: TGTGCCAGCTCACCAAAGGGGGCATTATCACCCCTCCACTTT. It codes for CASSPKGALSPLHF.

The chain recombines TRBV6-1 with TRBJ1-2; 9 bases are shared with TRBD1. The CDR3 is 15 residues long. Germline assignment: CDR1 MNHNS and CDR2 SASEGT. The V segment lost 8 bases and the J segment 6 bases; nucleotides outside the gene matches: 13. The CDR3 region is CASLGQGWRGDGYTF. CDR3 nucleotides: TGTGCCAGCTTAGGACAGGGGTGGAGAGGCGATGGCTACACCTTC.

This clone was seen a few times. CDR3 bases: TGTGCCAGCAGCCTGCGGGTCTCTGAGTCACCCCTCCACTTT. Translated: CASSLRVSESPLHF. This sequence joins TRBV5-4 and TRBJ1-6; D unresolved. The CDR3 runs to 14 residues. Germline assignment: CDR1 SGHNT and CDR2 YYREEE (reference sequence). The germline V and J ends were trimmed by 4 bases and 10 bases, with 15 bases remaining between them.

In this sample, this clone turned up a few times. V gene TRBV11-3 combines with J gene TRBJ2-5; D gene unclear. Germline CDR1 and CDR2: SGHNT and YENEEA. Trimming took off 2 bases at V and 6 bases at J, with 10 bases between the two ends. This CDR3 contains 13 residues. Here the CDR3 reads CASSLTEKKTQYF. In DNA, the CDR3 is TGTGCCAGCAGCTTAACGGAGAAAAAGACCCAGTACTTC.